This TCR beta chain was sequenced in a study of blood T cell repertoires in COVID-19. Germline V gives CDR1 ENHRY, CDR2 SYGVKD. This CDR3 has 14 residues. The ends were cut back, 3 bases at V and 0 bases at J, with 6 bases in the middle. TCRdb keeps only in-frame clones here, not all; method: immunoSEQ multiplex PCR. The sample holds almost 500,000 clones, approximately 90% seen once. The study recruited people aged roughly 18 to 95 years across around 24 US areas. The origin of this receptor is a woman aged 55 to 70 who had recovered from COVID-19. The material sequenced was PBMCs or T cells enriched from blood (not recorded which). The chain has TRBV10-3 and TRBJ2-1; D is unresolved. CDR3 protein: CAISDVSSYNEQFF. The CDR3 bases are TGTGCCATCAGTGATGTGAGCTCCTACAATGAGCAGTTCTTC.